This passage covers 30 T cell receptor beta chains from one sample sequenced in a study of blood T cell repertoires in COVID-19. Measured with immunoSEQ multiplex PCR; TCRdb has only the in-frame clones, and not every one. This table has just under 350,000 clones, about 90% appearing once. Sample: peripheral blood. Receptors originate from a woman in her sixties or seventies with COVID-19, enrolled during active disease.

This clone occurred a few times. The V and J genes are TRBV6-4 and TRBJ1-1; 12 positions match TRBD1. CDR3 size: 17 residues. Per germline, CDR1 MRHNA and CDR2 SNTAGT. Trimming at V came to 7 bases and at J to 1 base, leaving 10 bases not matched to a gene. CDR3: CASTTSGQGASNTEAFF. The CDR3 region has the DNA TGTGCCAGCACCACCTCGGGACAGGGGGCCTCGAACACTGAAGCTTTCTTT.

This chain connects TRBV2 to TRBJ2-5, with D possibly being TRBD1 (6 bases). The CDR3 runs 13 residues. V lost 6 bases, J lost 0 bases, and 8 bases lay in between. The germline V gene has CDR1 SNHLY and CDR2 FYNNEI. CDR3: CASSRDNQETQYF. The CDR3 DNA reads as TGTGCCAGCAGCCGGGACAACCAAGAGACCCAGTACTTC.

The V call is TRBV3-1 (or the pseudogene TRBV3-2), the J call TRBJ1-4, with TRBD1 identical over 11 bases. Trimming at V came to 4 bases and at J to 7 bases, leaving 8 bases not matched to a gene. The CDR3 covers 16 residues. CDR1 and CDR2 from the germline V gene are LGHDT and YNNKEL (reference sequence). The CDR3: CASSRSWTGGGEKLFF. CDR3 DNA sequence: TGTGCCAGCAGCCGATCATGGACAGGGGGCGGTGAAAAACTGTTTTTT.

This chain links TRBV4-2 with TRBJ2-3; TRBD2 matches at 7 bases. Germline CDR1 and CDR2: LGHNA and YNFKEQ. The CDR3 contains 15 residues. V dropped 0 bases and J dropped 3; count of bases not matched to a gene: 3. The CDR3 coding sequence is TGTGCCAGCAGCCAAGATGGGGGGGGGACAGATACGCAGTATTTT. It specifies CASSQDGGGTDTQYF.

This clone was seen just once. The chain combines TRBV2 with TRBJ2-3, with D possibly being TRBD1 (6 bases). CDR1 is SNHLY, CDR2 FYNNEI, per germline. Trimming removed 2 bases from V and 4 bases from J, with 16 bases in between. The CDR3 extends over 16 amino acids. The CDR3 coding sequence is TGTGCCAGCAGTGAATTGGACAGCCTTATAGCAGATACGCAGTATTTT. Translation: CASSELDSLIADTQYF.

The chain links TRBV21-1 to TRBJ1-5; the table names TRBD1, a call not compared with the DNA. TRBV21-1 is recorded as a pseudogene. CDR3 length: 13 residues. The CDR3 DNA reads TGTGCCAGCAGCAAGGACAGGGGTCAGCCCCAGCATTTT. It translates to CASSKDRGQPQHF.

The chain joins TRBV6-6 to TRBJ1-2, with D possibly being TRBD1 (6 bases). The CDR3 extends over 15 amino acids. Germline V gene lookup returns CDR1 MNHNY and CDR2 SVGAGI (reference sequence). V lost 5 bases and J 5 bases, leaving 18 bases between the germline ends. CDR3 DNA sequence: TGTGCCAGCAGTATCAACAGGGCCTCCGGGTATGGCTACACCTTC. Translating gives CASSINRASGYGYTF.

This chain joins TRBV9 and TRBJ1-4; D is perhaps TRBD1 (6 bases). The V end lost 4 bases, the J end lost 8 bases, and 18 bases lay between the germline ends. Germline CDR1 is SGDLS and CDR2 is YYNGEE. The CDR3 length is 15 residues. Here the CDR3 reads CASSLGGDTREKLFF. The CDR3 DNA is TGTGCCAGCAGCCTCGGTGGGGACACCCGAGAAAAACTGTTTTTT.

This clone was seen more than once but under ten times. V is TRBV6-5 and J is TRBJ1-2, with TRBD1 as a possible D gene (5 bases). The CDR3 has 13 residues. Germline loops: CDR1 MNHEY, CDR2 SVGAGI. The germline V and J ends were trimmed by 0 bases and 7 bases, with 9 bases remaining between them. The CDR3 sequence is CASSYSSGVGYTF. The CDR3, as DNA: TGTGCCAGCAGTTACTCCTCGGGGGTTGGCTACACCTTC.

This clone was counted a single time. This sequence joins TRBV15 and TRBJ2-5, with 10 bases aligning to TRBD2. The CDR3 length is 15 residues. Trimming removed 1 base from V and 3 bases from J; junction bases left unmatched: 2. CDR1 and CDR2 from the germline V gene are LNHNV and YYDKDF (reference sequence). CDR3 sequence: CATSRATSGEETQYF. CDR3 nucleotides: TGTGCCACCAGCAGAGCTACTAGCGGGGAAGAGACCCAGTACTTC.

This chain links TRBV2 with TRBJ1-2; no reliable D call. The germline V gene encodes CDR1 SNHLY and CDR2 FYNNEI. The V end was cut by 2 bases, the J end by 1 base, with 11 bases between. The CDR3 runs to 15 residues. The CDR3 DNA follows: TGTGCCAGCAGTGAAACGCTCGGTGTTAACTATGGCTACACCTTC. Its translation: CASSETLGVNYGYTF.

This clone occurred a few times. V is TRBV3-1 (or the pseudogene TRBV3-2) and J is TRBJ1-3; TRBD1 agrees at 10 bases. The germline V gene has CDR1 LGHDT and CDR2 YNNKEL (reference sequence). CDR3 length: 15 amino acids. V lost 5 bases to trimming and J lost 4 bases; unmatched junction nucleotides: 5. CDR3 protein: CASSSSGQGGNTIYF. Here the CDR3 DNA reads TGTGCCAGCAGCTCCTCGGGACAGGGGGGAAACACCATATATTTT.

This clone occurred once. The CDR3: CASSRAGVAEAFF. Written as DNA, the CDR3 is TGTGCCAGTAGTAGGGCAGGGGTGGCTGAAGCTTTCTTT. The chain uses TRBV19 and TRBJ1-1; the D gene is possibly TRBD1 (6 bases). There are 13 residues in the CDR3. Germline CDR1 reads LNHDA; CDR2 reads SQIVND (reference sequence). V lost 4 bases and J 6 bases, leaving 12 bases between the germline ends.

V usage is TRBV5-8 and J usage is TRBJ1-3; weak D call: TRBD1 (5 bases). Looked up from germline, CDR1 is SGHTS and CDR2 is YDEGEE. This CDR3 comprises 14 residues. V was cut by 5 bases and J by 4 bases, with 13 bases left in between. The CDR3 protein is CASSMGGTGNTIYF. The DNA of the CDR3 is TGTGCCAGCAGTATGGGGGGAACGGGAAACACCATATATTTT.

As concerns this clone: The junction departs from germline at one end; a sequencing error may be responsible. The chain couples TRBV6-1 to TRBJ2-7; 9 bases are shared with TRBD1. The CDR3 extends over 14 amino acids. Germline V lookup: CDR1 MNHNS, CDR2 SASEGT. CDR3 in amino acids: CASIENRGHGEQYF. For the CDR3, the DNA is TGTGCCAGCATTGAAAACAGGGGGCATGGAGAGCAGTACTTC.

The rearrangement joins TRBV7-7 to TRBJ1-3; 7 positions agree with TRBD1. The V segment lost 5 bases and the J segment 2 bases; nucleotides outside the gene matches: 12. This CDR3 region has 17 residues. Germline lookup yields CDR1 SSHAT and CDR2 FNYEAQ (reference sequence). Here the CDR3 DNA reads TGTGCCAGCAGCCCCGGGCCAAGGGGGCTCACTGGAAACACCATATATTTT. It yields the protein CASSPGPRGLTGNTIYF.

The chain uses TRBV2 and TRBJ1-1; D not resolved. The V and J ends lost 6 bases and 4 bases respectively, with 12 bases between them. Germline CDR1 is SNHLY and CDR2 is FYNNEI. CDR3 size: 13 residues. The CDR3 spells CASRVTLGTEAFF. CDR3 nucleotide sequence: TGTGCCAGCAGGGTAACCCTAGGCACTGAAGCTTTCTTT.

This sequence joins TRBV5-6 and TRBJ1-1; no clear D. With 0 bases removed from V and 1 base from J, the gap between germline ends came to 7 bases. The germline V gene encodes CDR1 SGHDT and CDR2 YYEEEE. CDR3 length equals 14 residues. The CDR3 is CASSLDGWNTEAFF. In DNA, the CDR3 is TGTGCCAGCAGCTTGGACGGGTGGAACACTGAAGCTTTCTTT.

This chain uses TRBV28 with TRBJ1-3; possible D gene TRBD1, 5 bases. The germline V and J ends were trimmed by 0 bases and 3 bases, with 12 bases remaining between them. This CDR3 comprises 16 residues. Per the germline V gene, CDR1 is MDHEN and CDR2 is SYDVKM. Written as DNA, the CDR3 is TGTGCCAGCAGTTTATGGGGACGGGACTATGGAAACACCATATATTTT. Protein sequence: CASSLWGRDYGNTIYF.

The genes are TRBV4-3 and TRBJ2-5; D is possibly TRBD1 (5 bases). The CDR3 totals 13 residues. Between the trimmed V and J ends, which lost 4 bases and 1 base, there was a span of 7 bases. Germline CDR1 is LGHNA and CDR2 is YSLEER. This CDR3 is CASSPGFQETQYF. CDR3 DNA: TGCGCCAGCAGCCCAGGGTTCCAAGAGACCCAGTACTTC.

This chain connects TRBV6-2 or TRBV6-3 to TRBJ2-3; 7 nucleotides match TRBD2. The CDR3 has 16 amino acids. V was pared by 5 bases and J by 4 bases, with 12 bases of the junction left unmatched. Germline V gene data show CDR1 as MNHEY and CDR2 as SVGEGT. The CDR3 is CASSPRSRGISDTQYF. DNA of the CDR3: TGTGCCAGCAGTCCCCGCTCGCGGGGGATCTCAGATACGCAGTATTTT.

The J gene is TRBJ1-1, the V gene TRBV30; 9 nucleotides agree with TRBD1. CDR1 is GTSNPN and CDR2 is SVGIG in the germline V gene (reference sequence). The CDR3 totals 14 residues. The ends lost 2 bases at V and 6 bases at J; junction bases unmatched: 7. The CDR3 sequence is CAWSKQQGASEAFF. CDR3 DNA sequence: TGTGCCTGGAGTAAACAACAGGGGGCATCTGAAGCTTTCTTT.

The CDR3 reads CASSPGNSGNTIYF. In DNA, the CDR3 is TGTGCCAGCAGCCCGGGGAACTCTGGAAACACCATATATTTT. This chain connects TRBV6-5 to TRBJ1-3; D unresolved. Per the germline V gene, CDR1 is MNHEY and CDR2 is SVGAGI. Trimming took 6 bases from V and 0 from J, leaving 9 bases between them. This CDR3 is 14 amino acids long.

The rearrangement uses TRBV30 and TRBJ1-2; perhaps TRBD1 as D (6 bases). This CDR3 comprises 12 residues. CDR1 is GTSNPN and CDR2 is SVGIG in the germline V gene (reference sequence). CDR3 in amino acids: CVQGSPSYGYTF. The CDR3 DNA is TGTGTACAGGGATCCCCTTCCTATGGCTACACCTTC. The full variable domain, in which reference TRBV30 and TRBJ1-2 provide the parts outside the CDR3, is SQTIHQWPATLVQPVGSPLSLECTVEGTSNPNLYWYRQAAGRGLQLLFYSVGIGQISSEVPQNLSASRPQDRQFILSSKKLLLSDSGFYLCVQGSPSYGYTFGSGTRLTVV.

CDR3 protein: CASSLGQRFSYNEQFF. In nucleotides, the CDR3 is TGTGCCAGCAGCTTAGGACAGCGTTTCTCCTACAATGAGCAGTTCTTC. The chain has TRBV7-2 and TRBJ2-1, with a possible D match to TRBD1 (5 bases). The CDR3 has 16 residues. Germline V CDR1 and CDR2: SGHTA, FQGNSA. Trimming shortened V by 1 base and J by 0 bases, and 10 bases separated the two germline ends.

The chain carries TRBV5-1 and TRBJ1-1, with D possibly matching TRBD1 (6 bases). Germline lookup yields CDR1 SGHRS and CDR2 YFSETQ. V lost 0 bases, J lost 3 bases, and 9 bases lay in between. This CDR3 has 14 residues. CDR3 DNA sequence: TGCGCCAGCAGCTTGGGGGCAGGGGACACTGAAGCTTTCTTT. This translates into CASSLGAGDTEAFF.

Concerning this clone: This sample includes further DNA sequences coding for the same CDR3. V is TRBV29-1 and J is TRBJ1-2, with a tentative D call TRBD1 (6 bases). CDR3 length: 11 residues. Trimming took off 3 bases at V and 5 bases at J, with 7 bases between the two ends. CDR1 is SQVTM and CDR2 is ANQGSEA in the germline V gene. CDR3 loop: CSVDRGYGYTF. In nucleotides, the CDR3 is TGCAGCGTTGACAGGGGATATGGCTACACCTTC.

The chain combines TRBV6-5 with TRBJ2-3; possibly TRBD2 for D (7 bases). The V gene lost 7 bases and the J gene lost 6 bases, with 17 bases spanning the gap. This CDR3 spans 14 amino acids. CDR1 is MNHEY and CDR2 is SVGAGI in the germline V gene. The CDR3 reads CASISWEGGDTQYF. For the CDR3, the DNA is TGTGCCAGCATCTCTTGGGAGGGGGGGGATACGCAGTATTTT.

V and J are TRBV7-2 and TRBJ2-5; 7 bases agree with TRBD2. The V gene end was trimmed by 6 bases and the J gene end by 2 bases; junction bases not matched to a gene: 6. The CDR3 is 14 amino acids. CDR1 and CDR2 from the germline V gene are SGHTA and FQGNSA. CDR3 sequence reads: CASSGQRGQETQYF. CDR3 nucleotides: TGTGCCAGCAGTGGCCAGCGGGGTCAAGAGACCCAGTACTTC.

The chain has TRBV19 and TRBJ2-3; 7 bases fit TRBD2. The CDR3 consists of 15 residues. Germline V CDR1 and CDR2: LNHDA, SQIVND (reference sequence). Unmatched junction bases numbered 8, after V lost 4 bases and J lost 4 bases. The CDR3 DNA sequence: TGTGCCAGTAGTACTGGGGGGGGTGCGGCAGATACGCAGTATTTT. Protein sequence: CASSTGGGAADTQYF.